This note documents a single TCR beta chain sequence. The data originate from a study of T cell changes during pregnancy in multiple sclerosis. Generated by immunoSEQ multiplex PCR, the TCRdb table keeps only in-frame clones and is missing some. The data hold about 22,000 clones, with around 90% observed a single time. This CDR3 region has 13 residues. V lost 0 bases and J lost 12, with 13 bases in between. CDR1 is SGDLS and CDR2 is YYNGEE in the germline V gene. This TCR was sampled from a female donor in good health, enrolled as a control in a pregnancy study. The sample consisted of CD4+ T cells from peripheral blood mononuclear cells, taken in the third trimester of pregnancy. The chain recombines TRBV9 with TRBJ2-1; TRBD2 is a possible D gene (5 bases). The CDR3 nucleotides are TGTGCCAGCAGCGTAGGAGCGGCCCCGTTGCAGTTCTTC. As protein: CASSVGAAPLQFF.